This T cell receptor (beta chain) was recovered during a study of T-cell reconstitution after alpha-beta-depleted transplantation in children. Study-level results: It was reported that alpha-beta T cells came from several hundred expanded graft clones (about two months after transplant). The authors attributed T-cell counts and diversity one year after transplant mostly to newly produced T cells. From surviving recipient T cells and thymic progenitors came the high day-60 TCRbeta diversity observed in some patients.

Unique molecular identifiers were incorporated during preparation of the TCRbeta library. MiXCR, applied by TCRdb to the PCR reads, yields one record per CDR3 protein. The sample contains roughly 200,000 distinct CDR3 sequences, 11% of which appear only once. Germline CDR1 is MDHEN and CDR2 is SYDVKM. This CDR3 spans 16 amino acids. A remark on this clonotype: Its antigen is not identified. Germline is not matched at one junction end, which may reflect a read error.

This specimen was PBMCs, taken before TCRalphabeta/CD19-depleted stem cell transplant. This chain connects TRBV28 to TRBJ2-7; 9 bases match TRBD2. The clonotype was recovered from a child younger than two with acute myeloid leukemia, due to receive a stem cell transplant. CDR3 amino acids: CARSLESASGNYEQSF. In nucleotides, the CDR3 is TGTGCCAGGAGTTTGGAATCGGCTAGCGGGAACTACGAGCAGTCCTTC.